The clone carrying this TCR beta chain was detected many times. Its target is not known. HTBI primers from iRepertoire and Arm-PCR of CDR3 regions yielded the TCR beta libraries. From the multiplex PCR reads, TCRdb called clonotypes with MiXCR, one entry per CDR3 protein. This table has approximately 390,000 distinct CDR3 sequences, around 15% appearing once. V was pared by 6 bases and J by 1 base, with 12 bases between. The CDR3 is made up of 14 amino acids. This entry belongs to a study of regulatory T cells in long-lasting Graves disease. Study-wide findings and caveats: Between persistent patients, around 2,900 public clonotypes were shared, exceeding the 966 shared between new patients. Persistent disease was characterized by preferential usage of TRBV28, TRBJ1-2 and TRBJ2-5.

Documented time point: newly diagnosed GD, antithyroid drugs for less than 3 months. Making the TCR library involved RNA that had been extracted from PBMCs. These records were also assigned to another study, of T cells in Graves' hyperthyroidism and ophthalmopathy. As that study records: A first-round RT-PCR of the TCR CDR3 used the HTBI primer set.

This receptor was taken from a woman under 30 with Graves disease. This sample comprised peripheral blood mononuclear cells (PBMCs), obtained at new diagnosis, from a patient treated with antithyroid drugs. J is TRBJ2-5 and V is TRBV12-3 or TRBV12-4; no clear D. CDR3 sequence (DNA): TGTGCCAGCAGCCCCAGCATAAGCCAAGAGACCCAGTACTTC. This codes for CASSPSISQETQYF.